This TCR beta chain was sequenced for a study of beta chain features in type 1 diabetes (dated by TCRdb to 2017 to 2018). With respect to the entire study: Mean age, gender distribution, total cell number and subset yield were not different between patients and healthy donors. Regulatory and stem cell-like memory subsets were obtained from only 8 patients and roughly 8 healthy donors, while naive and central memory subsets were obtained from all 30 or so donors. A total of 85 million to 140 million sorted cells were examined across all samples, and a strong correlation was observed between cell number per subset and RNA yield. The study compared the TCRB repertoires of sorted circulating CD4+ T cell subsets in recently diagnosed type 1 diabetes patients with those in matched healthy donors.

Per the germline V gene (reference sequence), SEHNR is the CDR1 and FQNEAQ is the CDR2. Spanning cysteine to phenylalanine, the CDR3 consists of 16 amino acids. This entry keeps only the CDR3 DNA: 48 bases, framed from base 1. A distance of 17 bases separates the germline ends of V and J, which lose 5 bases and 0 bases respectively. Summary of the overall study and its limitations: Patients with type 1 diabetes made fewer insertions and deleted more nucleotides at VDJ recombination sites, implying thymic rearrangement abnormalities. Because the HLA sub-analyses included only small numbers of individuals, any influence of HLA type on TCRB rearrangement was left unresolved. Shorter templates might be favored by PCR, yet because patient and control samples were amplified and corrected together, any such skew would affect both groups equally. Type 1 diabetes patients showed a moderate but significant shortening of TCRB CDR3 length in all four CD4+ subsets. Because cDNA rather than genomic DNA was sequenced, highly expressing activated cells could have been over-represented, although no difference in activation and CD3 levels was found between groups. Naive, central memory and regulatory TCRB repertoires appeared to be more alike among patients than among healthy donors.

All of the isolated RNA was reverse transcribed with the High Capacity cDNA Reverse Transcription Kit, so expressed TCRB transcripts were sequenced. Deep immunoSEQ sequencing was applied to naive, central memory and regulatory T cell samples, giving an average of approximately 4 million total reads per sample. Sorted cells were lysed in RLT buffer and RNA was extracted with DNase-treated RNeasy Micro or Mini kits, depending on cell number. Each cell subset was processed separately to prevent cross-contamination, with patient and healthy donor samples processed together. The immunoSEQ multiplex PCR was used to amplify TCRB sequences from cDNA, generating 87-bp fragments that spanned the CDR3 region. Sequencing of the amplicons was performed on the Illumina HiSeq platform. In the original analysis: PCR bias was corrected computationally using synthetic template baselines, and reads within Hamming distance 2 were collapsed, with unmergeable singletons discarded. By aligning reads against IMGT, V, D and J genes, CDR3 length, and insertions or deletions at six rearrangement sites were assigned. Clonotype counts were normalized to sorted cell number within each subset before computing true diversity and Gini coefficients with the tcR R package. Repertoire sharing was quantified using the overlap coefficient calculated on TCRB nucleotide sequences. As a proxy for the pre-selection repertoire, out-of-frame TCRB sequences from naive cells were analyzed. TCRdb took over this immuneACCESS table, retaining in-frame rearrangements with V and J assigned. Such tables are incomplete; in checked studies, under half of the missing clones stem from an unresolved V gene, and the remainder is unexplained. For V, J and clone size, that table is used; D and trimming come from the DNA. Across this sample there are a few hundred thousand clones, with around 14% seen only once. The ten largest make up approximately 0.02% of the sample.

This clone has a handful of counts. The specificity of this receptor is unknown. The record has no base qualities; no much larger clone is one base away. A single peripheral blood draw of about 116 mL on average was collected from each donor into heparinised tubes. Naive, central memory, regulatory and stem cell-like memory CD4+ T cells were sorted on a BD FACSAria II using a panel including CD45RO, CCR7, CD25, CD127, CD95 and CD27. Every sorted population had a purity above 98%. PBMCs were separated immediately by Lymphoprep density gradient centrifugation and were stained directly, without being cultured. So that batch effects would be minimized, each experiment stained and sorted samples in pairs, pairing one healthy donor with one patient.

The source is a man under 40 with type 1 diabetes. The chain is made from TRBV7-9 and TRBJ2-7; the D gene is perhaps TRBD2, on 6 matching bases. The material sequenced was naive CD4+ T cells from blood. What this sample's cell subset or site label stands for: true naive CD4+ T cells. The CDR3 region: CASSPPSTGSSYEQYF. The base sequence is TGTGCCAGCAGCCCCCCTTCAACCGGGAGCTCCTACGAGCAGTACTTC.